This T cell receptor beta chain was retrieved from a study of T cell responses to AZD1222 COVID-19 vaccine. TCRdb's copy holds only in-frame clones and misses some; the assay was immunoSEQ multiplex PCR. The table lists 150,000 or so clones, approximately 88% of them singletons. As to this clone: Its antigen is as yet unknown.

The CDR3 contains 12 residues. Germline V gene data show CDR1 as SQVTM and CDR2 as ANQGSEA. General study results and limits: Baseline testing showed seropositivity in only six AZD1222 recipients.

This TCR derives from an adult in good health. This material consisted of peripheral blood, taken on day 0 of AZD1222 vaccination. This chain links TRBV29-1 with TRBJ1-3; perhaps TRBD1 as D (5 bases). The CDR3 here is CSSVGAGNTIYF. The CDR3 DNA is TGCAGTTCCGTAGGGGCTGGAAACACCATATATTTT. The full variable domain, rest sourced from reference TRBV29-1 and TRBJ1-3, is SAVISQKPSRDICQRGTSLTIQCQVDSQVTMMFWYRQQPGQSLTLIATANQGSEATYESGFVIDKFPISRPNLTFSTLTVSNMSPEDSSIYLCSSVGAGNTIYFGEGSWLTVV.